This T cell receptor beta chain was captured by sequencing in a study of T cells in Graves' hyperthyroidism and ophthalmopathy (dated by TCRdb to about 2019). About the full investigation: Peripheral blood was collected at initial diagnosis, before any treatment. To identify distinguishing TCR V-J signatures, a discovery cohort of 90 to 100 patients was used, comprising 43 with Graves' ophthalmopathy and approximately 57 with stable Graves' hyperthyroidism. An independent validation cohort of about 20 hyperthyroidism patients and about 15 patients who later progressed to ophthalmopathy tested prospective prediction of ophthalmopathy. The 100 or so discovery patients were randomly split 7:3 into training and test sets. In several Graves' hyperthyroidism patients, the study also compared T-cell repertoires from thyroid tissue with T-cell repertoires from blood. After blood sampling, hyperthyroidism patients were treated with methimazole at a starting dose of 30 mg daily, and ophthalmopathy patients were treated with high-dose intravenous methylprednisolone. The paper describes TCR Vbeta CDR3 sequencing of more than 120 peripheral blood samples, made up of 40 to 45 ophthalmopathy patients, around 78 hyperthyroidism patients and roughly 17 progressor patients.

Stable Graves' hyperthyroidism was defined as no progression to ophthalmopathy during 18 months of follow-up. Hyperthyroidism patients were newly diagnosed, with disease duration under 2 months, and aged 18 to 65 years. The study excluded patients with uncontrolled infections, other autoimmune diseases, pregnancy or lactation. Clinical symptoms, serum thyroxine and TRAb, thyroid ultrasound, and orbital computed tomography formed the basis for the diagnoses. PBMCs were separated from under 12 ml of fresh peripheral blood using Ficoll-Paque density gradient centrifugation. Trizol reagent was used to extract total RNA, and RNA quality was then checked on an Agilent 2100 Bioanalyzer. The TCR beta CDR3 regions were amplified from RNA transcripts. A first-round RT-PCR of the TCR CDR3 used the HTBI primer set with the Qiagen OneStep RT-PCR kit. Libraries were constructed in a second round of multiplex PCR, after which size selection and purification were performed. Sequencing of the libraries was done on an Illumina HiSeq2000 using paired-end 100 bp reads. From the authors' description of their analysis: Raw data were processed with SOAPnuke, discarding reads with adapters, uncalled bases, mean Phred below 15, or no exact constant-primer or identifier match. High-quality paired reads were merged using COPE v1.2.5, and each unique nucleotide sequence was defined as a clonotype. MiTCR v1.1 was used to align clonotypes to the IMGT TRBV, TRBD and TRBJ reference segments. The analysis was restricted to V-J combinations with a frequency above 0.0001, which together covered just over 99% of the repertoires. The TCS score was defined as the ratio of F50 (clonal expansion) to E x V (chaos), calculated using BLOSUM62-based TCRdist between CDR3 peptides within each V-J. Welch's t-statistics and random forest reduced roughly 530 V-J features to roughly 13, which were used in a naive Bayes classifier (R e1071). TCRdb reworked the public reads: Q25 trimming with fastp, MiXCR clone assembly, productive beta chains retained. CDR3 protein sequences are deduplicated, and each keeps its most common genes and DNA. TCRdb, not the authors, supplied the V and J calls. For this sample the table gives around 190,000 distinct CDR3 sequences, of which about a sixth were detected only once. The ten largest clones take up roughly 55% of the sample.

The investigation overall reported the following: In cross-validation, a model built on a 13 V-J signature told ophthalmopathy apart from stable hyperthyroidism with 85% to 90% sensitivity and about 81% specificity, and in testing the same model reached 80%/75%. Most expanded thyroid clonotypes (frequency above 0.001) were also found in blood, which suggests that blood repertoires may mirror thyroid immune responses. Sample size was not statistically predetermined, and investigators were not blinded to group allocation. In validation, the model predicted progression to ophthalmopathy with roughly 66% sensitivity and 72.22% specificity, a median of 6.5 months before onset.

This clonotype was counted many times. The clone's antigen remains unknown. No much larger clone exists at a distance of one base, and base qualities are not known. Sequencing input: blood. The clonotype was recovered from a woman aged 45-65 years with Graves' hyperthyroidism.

The DNA is as follows: TGCGCCAGCAGCCAACTCACTAGCGGGGCCTCCTACGAGCAGTACTTC. This gives the protein CASSQLTSGASYEQYF. Rearrangement joined TRBV4-1 to TRBJ2-7, and TRBD2 aligns with 10 junction nucleotides. CDR1 is given as MGHRA and CDR2 as YSYEKL, both from the germline V gene. The CDR3 runs 16 amino acids, cysteine and phenylalanine included. CDR3 DNA only is kept here, 48 bases in frame from base 1. V is trimmed back by 2 bases and J by 0 bases, and the junction contains 4 bases that no gene match accounts for.